The 3 T cell receptor beta chains below all came from one sample that was sequenced in a study of blood T cell repertoires in COVID-19. Profiled with immunoSEQ multiplex PCR; TCRdb holds only in-frame clones, not every one. This table holds 270,000 or so clones, 85% to 90% found once. The sequencing sample was made of peripheral blood. The source of these receptors is a man aged 35 to 55 with acute or convalescent COVID-19.

This clone was detected only a few times. The rearrangement joins TRBV2 to TRBJ2-2, with 12 nucleotides matching TRBD1. With V trimmed by 5 bases and J by 7 bases, 5 bases remained unmatched. This CDR3 region has 15 residues. Germline-derived CDR1 and CDR2 are SNHLY and FYNNEI. This CDR3 reads CASSPGQGARGELFF. DNA for the CDR3: TGTGCCAGCAGTCCGGGACAGGGGGCGCGCGGGGAGCTGTTTTTT.

In this sample, this clone turned up a few times. J is TRBJ1-1 and V is TRBV6-1; no firm D call. Germline V gene sequence: CDR1 MNHNS, CDR2 SASEGT. Trimming removed 3 bases from V and 7 bases from J, with 9 bases in between. The CDR3 is 12 amino acids. CDR3 sequence: CASSDGGFEAFF. The CDR3 DNA is TGTGCCAGCAGTGATGGAGGCTTTGAAGCTTTCTTT.

The chain links TRBV5-1 to TRBJ2-1; the match to TRBD1 covers 7 bases. Germline assignment: CDR1 SGHRS and CDR2 YFSETQ. The V gene end was trimmed by 2 bases and the J gene end by 7 bases; junction bases not matched to a gene: 9. The CDR3 loop spans 15 amino acids. CDR3 residues: CASSFAEAGGNEQFF. CDR3 sequence (DNA): TGCGCCAGCAGCTTTGCCGAGGCAGGGGGAAATGAGCAGTTCTTC.